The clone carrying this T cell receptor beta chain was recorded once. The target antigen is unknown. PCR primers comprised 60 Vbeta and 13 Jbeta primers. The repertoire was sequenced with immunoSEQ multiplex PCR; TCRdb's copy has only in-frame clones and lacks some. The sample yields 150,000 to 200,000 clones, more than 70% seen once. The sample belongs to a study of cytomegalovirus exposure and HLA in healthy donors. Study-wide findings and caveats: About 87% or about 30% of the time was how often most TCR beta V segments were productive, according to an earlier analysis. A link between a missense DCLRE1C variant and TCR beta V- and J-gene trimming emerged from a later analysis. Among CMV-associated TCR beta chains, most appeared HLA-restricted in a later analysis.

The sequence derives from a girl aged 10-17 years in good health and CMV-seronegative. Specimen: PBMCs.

This CDR3 is CASSPPRGENTEAFF. For the CDR3, the DNA is TGCGCCAGCAGCCCCCCACGGGGAGAAAACACTGAAGCTTTCTTT. The chain uses TRBV4-1 and TRBJ1-1; D gene unclear. Trimming cost V 4 bases and J 2 bases, with 14 bases left between them. The germline V gene has CDR1 MGHRA and CDR2 YSYEKL. The CDR3 is 15 residues long.